One sample yielded the 24 T cell receptor beta chains listed below, sequenced in a study of T cell clonality in common variable immunodeficiency. TCRdb's copy holds only in-frame clones and misses some; the assay was immunoSEQ multiplex PCR. The sample is made up of approximately 81,000 clones, none counted only once. Sequencing input: peripheral blood mononuclear cells. These TCRs come from a person between 18 and 69 years old in good health.

The sample holds many counts of this clone. The CDR3 end lies 3 residues beyond the end of the read and is filled in from the germline J gene. The chain uses TRBV20-1 and TRBJ2-5; TRBD1 matches at 8 bases. From germline, CDR1 is DFQATT and CDR2 SNEGSKA (reference sequence). The CDR3 length is 14 residues. Trimming took 0 bases from V and 2 from J; bases not matched to a gene: 2. The sequenced CDR3 bases are TGCAGTGCTAGAGACAGGGGGCTGCAAGAGACC. Translation: CSARDRGLQET. The CDR3 in full is CSARDRGLQETQYF.

In this sample, this clone turned up many times. The CDR3 end is not reached by the read, which stops 3 residues before it; the germline J gene fills it in. The chain has TRBV19 and TRBJ2-2; D uncertain. V was pared by 5 bases and J by 2 bases, with 9 bases between. CDR3 length: 14 residues. The V gene's germline CDR1 is LNHDA and CDR2 SQIVND (reference sequence). This chain's CDR3 is CASSPERNTGELFF. The DNA read from the CDR3 is TGTGCCAGTAGTCCAGAACGCAACACCGGGGAG.

This clone was seen at least ten times. The CDR3 end falls 3 residues outside the read, so it is completed with the germline J gene. The V and J genes are TRBV20-1 and TRBJ1-1; D unclear. Germline values: CDR1 DFQATT, CDR2 SNEGSKA (reference sequence). Trimming removed 4 bases at V and 4 bases at J, with 13 bases between. The length of the CDR3 is 13 residues. The CDR3: CSAILMGITEAFF. CDR3 DNA (partial): TGCAGTGCTATTCTTATGGGCATCACTGAA.

The sample holds many counts of this clone. The read terminates 3 residues ahead of where the CDR3 ends, so the germline J gene completes it. The chain carries TRBV5-1 and TRBJ2-3, with D perhaps matching TRBD1 (6 bases). Germline assignment: CDR1 SGHRS and CDR2 YFSETQ. The V end lost 2 bases, the J end lost 5 bases, and 9 bases lay between the germline ends. This CDR3 region has 13 residues. The part of the CDR3 DNA that was read is TGCGCCAGCAGCTTTATAGGGGGAGATACG. Translation: CASSFIGGDT. The full CDR3 sequence reads CASSFIGGDTQYF.

For this clone: The CDR3 goes on 3 residues after the read ends, and that part is filled in from the germline J gene. The J gene is TRBJ2-1, the V gene TRBV29-1; TRBD2 aligns across 10 bases. The CDR3 consists of 17 residues. Unmatched junction bases numbered 18, after V lost 6 bases and J lost 7 bases. CDR1 is SQVTM and CDR2 is ANQGSEA in the germline V gene. CDR3 DNA (partial): TGCAGCGTCAAGTCCCGGGAGGAGCGGGAGGGCCATAATGAG. Its protein product is CSVKSREEREGHNE. The complete CDR3 protein is CSVKSREEREGHNEQFF.

Ten or more counts support this clone. The read falls 3 residues short of the CDR3 end, and the missing part is taken from the germline J gene. The chain is built from TRBV19 and TRBJ2-2; D is ambiguous. The CDR3 contains 12 residues. Trimming removed 6 bases at V and 5 bases at J, with 7 bases between. Germline-derived CDR1 and CDR2 are LNHDA and SQIVND (reference sequence). The CDR3 DNA, read in part, is TGTGCCAGTAGGTACGGTACCGGGGAG. It encodes CASRYGTGE. The whole CDR3 is CASRYGTGELFF.

There are many counts of this clone. The observed sequence ends 3 residues before the CDR3 terminus, with the missing tail filled in from the germline J gene. This chain joins TRBV20-1 and TRBJ2-5; TRBD1 matches at 11 bases. V lost 5 bases to trimming and J lost 4 bases; unmatched junction nucleotides: 6. The CDR3 sequence is 14 residues long. CDR1 and CDR2 from the germline V gene are DFQATT and SNEGSKA (reference sequence). CDR3 DNA, as far as it was read: TGCAGTGCTGGGCATGGGACAGGGGGAGAGACC. Translating it yields CSAGHGTGGET. The whole CDR3 sequence reads CSAGHGTGGETQYF.

This clone was picked up many times. The DNA ends 3 residues before the CDR3 does, and the rest of the CDR3 is filled in from the germline J gene. This chain connects TRBV5-4 to TRBJ2-7, with TRBD1 matching over 11 bases. CDR1 SGHNT and CDR2 YYREEE come from the germline V gene (reference sequence). There are 15 residues in the CDR3. V gave up 3 bases and J gave up 5 bases; unmatched junction bases: 7. CDR3 residues: CASSSRDRGYHEQYF. CDR3 DNA, as far as it was read: TGTGCCAGCAGCTCCCGGGACAGGGGGTATCACGAG. Full variable domain (outside the CDR3, taken from reference TRBV5-4 and TRBJ2-7): ETGVTQSPTHLIKTRGQQVTLRCSSQSGHNTVSWYQQALGQGPQFIFQYYREEENGRGNFPPRFSGLQFPNYSSELNVNALELDDSALYLCASSSRDRGYHEQYFGPGTRLTVT.

This clone appeared many times. The CDR3 end falls 3 residues outside the read, so it is completed with the germline J gene. The chain has TRBV6-1 and TRBJ2-2; D gene unclear. Trimming stripped 2 bases from V and 0 bases from J, with 7 bases between. The CDR3 is 15 amino acids. CDR1 and CDR2 (germline): MNHNS, SASEGT. The DNA read from the CDR3 is TGTGCCAGCAGTGAACAGGAGCCGAACACCGGGGAG. Protein sequence: CASSEQEPNTGE. The entire CDR3 reads CASSEQEPNTGELFF.

Ten or more counts support this clone. The CDR3 bases that were read are TGCAGTGCTACAGGGGAGGGAGCTTCACCC. Amino acids: CSATGEGASP. The full-length CDR3 reads as CSATGEGASPLHF. This chain links TRBV20-1 with TRBJ1-6, with a tentative D call TRBD1 (6 bases). Coverage ceases 3 residues before the CDR3 finishes, and the germline J gene fills in the end. CDR3 length equals 13 residues. Trimming took 4 bases from V and 9 from J, leaving 13 bases between them. Germline loops: CDR1 DFQATT, CDR2 SNEGSKA (reference sequence).

Ten or more counts support this clone. Coverage ceases 3 residues before the CDR3 finishes, and the germline J gene fills in the end. The chain employs TRBV5-1 and TRBJ2-5; TRBD2 matches 13 bases. This CDR3 region has 15 residues. Unmatched junction bases numbered 1, after V lost 0 bases and J lost 5 bases. CDR1 SGHRS and CDR2 YFSETQ come from the germline V gene. The CDR3 is CASSLELAGGETQYF. Partial CDR3 DNA: TGCGCCAGCAGCTTGGAACTAGCGGGAGGGGAGACC. Full variable domain (outside the CDR3, taken from reference TRBV5-1 and TRBJ2-5): KAGVTQTPRYLIKTRGQQVTLSCSPISGHRSVSWYQQTPGQGLQFLFEYFSETQRNKGNFPGRFSGRQFSNSRSEMNVSTLELGDSALYLCASSLELAGGETQYFGPGTRLLVL.

Ten or more counts support this clone. The CDR3 end falls 3 residues outside the read, so it is completed with the germline J gene. V usage is TRBV9 and J usage is TRBJ2-2; 7 bases align to TRBD2. Germline lookup yields CDR1 SGDLS and CDR2 YYNGEE. Losses at the gene ends were 3 bases for V and 3 bases for J; bases not matched to a gene: 8. The CDR3 extends over 16 amino acids. The CDR3 region is CASSEKGLADTGELFF. The part of the CDR3 DNA that was read is TGTGCCAGCAGCGAGAAGGGCCTAGCGGACACCGGGGAG.

This clone has ten or more counts. The CDR3 is cut off 3 residues early in the read; its end comes from the germline J gene. The V call is TRBV18, the J call TRBJ1-1; D is unresolved. Germline loops: CDR1 KGHSH, CDR2 LQKENI. CDR3 length: 17 amino acids. The V end lost 2 bases, the J end lost 0 bases, and 16 bases lay between the germline ends. CDR3 sequence: CASSPLGQTNMNTEAFF. CDR3 bases read: TGTGCCAGCTCACCATTGGGTCAGACAAACATGAACACTGAA. The whole variable domain, remainder taken from reference TRBV18 and TRBJ1-1, is NAGVMQNPRHLVRRRGQEARLRCSPMKGHSHVYWYRQLPEEGLKFMVYLQKENIIDESGMPKERFSAEFPKEGPSILRIQQVVRGDSAAYFCASSPLGQTNMNTEAFFGQGTRLTVV.

This clone has a count of ten or more. The CDR3 end is not reached by the read, which stops 3 residues before it; the germline J gene fills it in. The V call is TRBV12-3 or TRBV12-4, the J call TRBJ1-1, with D tentatively TRBD1 (5 bases). There are 16 residues in the CDR3. Trimming pared 6 bases from V and 0 bases from J, leaving 17 bases between. The covered CDR3 bases are TGTGCCAGCAGCCCTTCAGTTACGACAGTGAACACTGAA. Its translation is CASSPSVTTVNTE. The entire CDR3 protein reads CASSPSVTTVNTEAFF.

This clone was recorded many times. The sequenced fragment ends 3 residues before the CDR3 boundary, so the rest is inferred from the germline J gene. The chain links TRBV19 to TRBJ2-7; 9 bases fit TRBD2. Germline V gene sequence: CDR1 LNHDA, CDR2 SQIVND (reference sequence). There are 13 residues in the CDR3. V lost 5 bases to trimming and J lost 5 bases; unmatched junction nucleotides: 4. CDR3 DNA (partial): TGTGCCAGTAGTGCGGGGACTAGCCACGAG. This translates into CASSAGTSHE. Given in full, the CDR3 is CASSAGTSHEQYF. Variable domain in full (rest from reference TRBV19 and TRBJ2-7): DGGITQSPKYLFRKEGQNVTLSCEQNLNHDAMYWYRQDPGQGLRLIYYSQIVNDFQKGDIAEGYSVSREKKESFPLTVTSAQKNPTAFYLCASSAGTSHEQYFGPGTRLTVT.

This clone showed up many times. The read finishes 3 residues shy of the CDR3 end, and the germline J gene is used to complete it. This chain joins TRBV4-1 and TRBJ2-1; TRBD2 matches 10 bases. Germline values: CDR1 MGHRA, CDR2 YSYEKL. This CDR3 is built from 16 residues. The trim removed 4 bases at V and 7 bases at J, leaving 10 bases unmatched. The chain's CDR3 is CASSRQLAGTRNEQFF. The sequenced part of the CDR3 DNA is TGCGCCAGCAGCCGTCAACTAGCGGGAACACGGAATGAG.

This clone appeared many times. The CDR3 end falls 3 residues outside the read, so it is completed with the germline J gene. This sequence joins TRBV9 and TRBJ2-7, with 7 positions matching TRBD2. Germline trimming cut 0 bases from V and 6 bases from J; bases unmatched to any gene: 6. The CDR3 is 14 amino acids. CDR1 and CDR2 from the germline V gene are SGDLS and YYNGEE. The CDR3 loop reads CASSVGAGVGEQYF. The sequenced CDR3 bases are TGTGCCAGCAGCGTAGGGGCGGGAGTCGGCGAG.

This clone was counted many times. The read terminates 3 residues before the CDR3 end, so the remaining end is supplied by the germline J gene. The chain recombines TRBV4-1 with TRBJ1-5; D ambiguous. The CDR3 length is 13 residues. CDR1 and CDR2 (germline): MGHRA, YSYEKL. The ends were cut back, 0 bases at V and 6 bases at J, with 6 bases in the middle. CDR3 DNA (partial): TGCGCCAGCAGCCAAGATGAGGGTCAGCCC. Its translation: CASSQDEGQP. The complete CDR3 reads CASSQDEGQPQHF.

This clone appeared many times. The read halts 3 residues ahead of the CDR3 end, with the missing end drawn from the germline J gene. The chain is built from TRBV19 and TRBJ2-1; the match to TRBD1 covers 12 bases. Trimming cost V 7 bases and J 9 bases; bases outside gene matches: 16. The CDR3 extends over 17 amino acids. Germline V gene sequence: CDR1 LNHDA, CDR2 SQIVND (reference sequence). CDR3 bases read: TGTGCCAGTAATAAGGTGGAAGGGACAGGGGGCATCGGTGAG. Translating gives CASNKVEGTGGIGE. The entire CDR3 reads CASNKVEGTGGIGEQFF.

In this sample, this clone turned up many times. The sequence runs out 3 residues before the end of the CDR3; the remainder is reconstructed from the germline J gene. This rearrangement joins TRBV20-1 to TRBJ2-3; TRBD2 aligns across 13 bases. CDR1 DFQATT and CDR2 SNEGSKA come from the germline V gene (reference sequence). The CDR3 contains 16 residues. The junction had 7 bases not matched to a gene; V was cut back by 5 bases and J by 2 bases. The DNA read from the CDR3 is TGCAGTGCTCAGACGACTAGCGGGAGGCCCACAGATACG. It yields the protein CSAQTTSGRPTDT. In full, the CDR3 reads CSAQTTSGRPTDTQYF.

With respect to this clone: The read ends 3 residues before the CDR3 terminus; that terminus is restored from the germline J gene. Other nucleotide sequences in the sample specify the same CDR3. V is TRBV2 and J is TRBJ2-7; 8 nucleotides agree with TRBD1. V gave up 8 bases and J gave up 0 bases; unmatched junction bases: 6. This CDR3 has 14 amino acids. Germline assignment: CDR1 SNHLY and CDR2 FYNNEI. CDR3 DNA, as far as it was read: TGTGCCAGCCGCAGGGACAGGTCCTCCTACGAG. Protein sequence: CASRRDRSSYE. The entire CDR3 is CASRRDRSSYEQYF.

This clone has ten or more counts. The CDR3 end lies 3 residues beyond the end of the read and is filled in from the germline J gene. The chain couples TRBV5-1 to TRBJ2-7, with TRBD1 matching over 10 bases. J lost 4 bases, V lost 0 bases, and 4 bases had no gene match. The germline CDR1 and CDR2 sequences are SGHRS and YFSETQ. The CDR3 loop spans 15 amino acids. The CDR3 sequence is CASSLETGGWYEQYF. The CDR3 bases that were read are TGCGCCAGCAGCTTGGAGACAGGGGGCTGGTACGAG. Using reference TRBV5-1 and TRBJ2-7 for the parts outside the CDR3, the full variable domain is KAGVTQTPRYLIKTRGQQVTLSCSPISGHRSVSWYQQTPGQGLQFLFEYFSETQRNKGNFPGRFSGRQFSNSRSEMNVSTLELGDSALYLCASSLETGGWYEQYFGPGTRLTVT.

This clone was seen many times. The observed sequence ends 3 residues before the CDR3 terminus, with the missing tail filled in from the germline J gene. V gene TRBV20-1 combines with J gene TRBJ1-1, with a tentative D call TRBD1 (6 bases). The CDR3 is 13 residues long. Germline CDR1 and CDR2: DFQATT and SNEGSKA (reference sequence). The CDR3 protein is CSVLGTPSGGAFF. The covered CDR3 bases are TGCAGTGTTCTCGGGACACCCTCTGGTGGC.

This clone was detected ten times or more. From the germline J gene comes the end of the CDR3, since the read stops 3 residues before it. The chain recombines TRBV10-3 with TRBJ1-2, with D uncertain. CDR3 length: 18 amino acids. The germline CDR1 and CDR2 sequences are ENHRY and SYGVKD. V gave up 0 bases and J gave up 0 bases, with 17 bases separating them. The CDR3 reads CAISESRTGLSANYGYTF. Partial CDR3 DNA: TGTGCCATCAGTGAGTCGAGAACGGGTCTCTCAGCTAACTATGGC.